The T cell receptor (beta chain) under discussion was sequenced for a study of cytomegalovirus exposure and HLA in healthy donors. Clones were read by immunoSEQ multiplex PCR, and TCRdb kept only the in-frame ones, dropping some. The sample holds 210,000 or so clones, about 86% seen once. As for this clone: No antigen is known for it.

Study results and limitations: One later analysis, an examination of the 120 or so validation repertoires, found that first-cohort TCR clusters tended to co-occur in them.

Germline CDR1 is SGHAT and CDR2 is FQNNGV. The germline V and J ends were trimmed by 4 bases and 0 bases, with 9 bases remaining between them. The CDR3 is 14 amino acids. What was sequenced was PBMCs. This TCR came from a woman under 30 in good health and CMV-seronegative. The chain is built from TRBV11-2 and TRBJ1-1; D uncertain. CDR3: CASSWRVLNTEAFF. DNA for the CDR3: TGTGCCAGCAGCTGGAGGGTACTGAACACTGAAGCTTTCTTT.